This record concerns one T cell receptor beta chain sequence. With the read ending 3 residues before the CDR3 end, the germline J gene is used to fill in that end. The sample is drawn from a study of T cells in women clearing cervical HPV infection. In germline, CDR1 is SGHTA, CDR2 FQGNSA. The V gene lost 5 bases and the J gene lost 6 bases, with 13 bases spanning the gap. This CDR3 contains 14 residues. The data were produced by immunoSEQ multiplex PCR, yet TCRdb's version contains in-frame clones alone and is incomplete. The specimen's table records some 28,000 clones. The material sequenced was blood buffy coat. V usage is TRBV7-2 and J usage is TRBJ2-2; D ambiguous. This clonotype was obtained from a woman between 18 and 75 years old with a cervical HPV16 infection that either progressed to CIN3+ or cleared (not recorded which). Here the CDR3 reads CASSPSREAGELFF. The covered CDR3 bases are TGTGCCAGCAGCCCCTCTCGAGAGGCCGGGGAG. Drawing the rest from reference TRBV7-2 and TRBJ2-2, the complete variable domain is GAGVSQSPSNKVTEKGKDVELRCDPISGHTALYWYRQSLGQGLEFLIYFQGNSAPDKSGLPSDRFSAERTGGSVSTLTIQRTQQEDSAVYLCASSPSREAGELFFGEGSRLTVL.